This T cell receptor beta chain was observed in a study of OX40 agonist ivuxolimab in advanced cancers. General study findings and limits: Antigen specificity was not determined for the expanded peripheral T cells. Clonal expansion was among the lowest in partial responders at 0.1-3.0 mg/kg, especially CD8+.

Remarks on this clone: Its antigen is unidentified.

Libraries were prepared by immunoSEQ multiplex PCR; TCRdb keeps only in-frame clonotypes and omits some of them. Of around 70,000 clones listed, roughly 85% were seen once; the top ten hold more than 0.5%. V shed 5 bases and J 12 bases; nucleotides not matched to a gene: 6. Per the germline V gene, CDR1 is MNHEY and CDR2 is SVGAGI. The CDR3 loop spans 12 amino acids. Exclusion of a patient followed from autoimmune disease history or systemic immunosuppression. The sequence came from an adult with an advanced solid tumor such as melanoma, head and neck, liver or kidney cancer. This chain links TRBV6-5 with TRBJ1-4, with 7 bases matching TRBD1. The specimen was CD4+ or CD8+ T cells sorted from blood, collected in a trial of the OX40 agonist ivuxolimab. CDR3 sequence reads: CASSVNRGELFF. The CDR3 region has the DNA TGTGCCAGCAGTGTAAACAGGGGAGAACTGTTTTTT.